The T cell receptor (beta chain) under discussion was sequenced for a study of T-cell reconstitution after alpha-beta-depleted transplantation in children. TCRbeta library preparation incorporated unique molecular identifiers. Via MiXCR, TCRdb re-called the PCR reads, giving one row per CDR3 protein. The data hold 70,000 or so distinct CDR3 sequences, with roughly 11% observed a single time. The CDR3 contains 14 residues. Trimming stripped 4 bases from V and 6 bases from J, with 14 bases between. Germline CDR1 is SGHDT and CDR2 is YYEEEE. This clonotype was seen many times. This specimen was PBMCs, taken before TCRalphabeta/CD19-depleted stem cell transplant. The sequence was obtained from a boy under 18 with acute myeloid leukemia, due to receive a stem cell transplant. This chain connects TRBV5-6 to TRBJ1-3, with D hard to call. The CDR3: CASSPRATQNTIYF. In nucleotides, the CDR3 is TGTGCCAGCAGCCCTCGGGCAACCCAAAACACCATATATTTT. Supplemented by reference TRBV5-6 and TRBJ1-3, the full variable domain reads DAGVTQSPTHLIKTRGQQVTLRCSPKSGHDTVSWYQQALGQGPQFIFQYYEEEERQRGNFPDRFSGHQFPNYSSELNVNALLLGDSALYLCASSPRATQNTIYFGEGSWLTVV.